The next 21 T cell receptor beta chains were all read from a single sample in a study of Tregs in tolerant kidney transplant recipients. Libraries were prepared by immunoSEQ multiplex PCR; TCRdb keeps only in-frame clonotypes and omits some of them. The sample holds around 75,000 clones, 85% to 90% seen once. The sample consisted of CD4+ T cells from blood, taken before the transplant. These receptors all stem from a human donor who received a combined kidney and bone marrow transplant.

This clone was recorded only once. The chain recombines TRBV29-1 with TRBJ1-5, with TRBD1 matching 10 bases. V gave up 6 bases and J gave up 5 bases; unmatched junction bases: 7. Per germline, CDR1 SQVTM and CDR2 ANQGSEA. CDR3 length: 14 residues. The CDR3 sequence is CSVQPGTGDQPQHF. The CDR3 DNA follows: TGCAGCGTGCAACCCGGGACAGGGGATCAGCCCCAGCATTTT.

The chain carries TRBV23-1 and TRBJ2-7; D is undetermined. TRBV23-1 has ORF status, its function being uncertain. The CDR3 spans 14 residues. The V end lost 1 base, the J end lost 4 bases, and 11 bases lay between the germline ends. The CDR3 is CASSQYGSIYEQYF. CDR3 in DNA: TGCGCCAGCAGTCAATACGGTTCCATATACGAGCAGTACTTC.

The chain joins TRBV6-6 to TRBJ2-7; a possible D gene is TRBD2 (6 bases). The CDR3 contains 14 residues. Germline CDR1 reads MNHNY; CDR2 reads SVGAGI (reference sequence). V lost 8 bases, J lost 2 bases, and 16 bases lay in between. CDR3 in DNA: TGTGCCAGCGATCGGGCCGGCGGGGCCTACGAGCAGTACTTC. The encoded protein is CASDRAGGAYEQYF.

The chain joins TRBV4-3 to TRBJ2-1, with a tentative D call TRBD2 (6 bases). The V and J ends lost 1 base and 9 bases respectively, with 13 bases between them. CDR1 and CDR2 (germline): LGHNA, YSLEER. The CDR3 loop spans 14 amino acids. This CDR3 reads CASSQAVGGREQFF. CDR3 in DNA: TGCGCCAGCAGCCAAGCAGTCGGGGGACGTGAGCAGTTCTTC.

This sequence joins TRBV5-1 and TRBJ2-7; 8 bases agree with TRBD1. V lost 5 bases and J lost 1; bases outside the gene matches: 5. Germline lookup yields CDR1 SGHRS and CDR2 YFSETQ. CDR3 length: 14 residues. CDR3 region: CASRAQGASYEQYF. The CDR3 region has the DNA TGCGCCAGCAGGGCTCAGGGGGCGTCCTACGAGCAGTACTTC.

This sequence joins TRBV19 and TRBJ1-1; 7 nucleotides agree with TRBD1. Germline CDR1 reads LNHDA; CDR2 reads SQIVND (reference sequence). V lost 5 bases, J lost 4 bases, and 4 bases stayed unmatched. The CDR3 is 13 amino acids. The CDR3 protein is CASSRSGGTEAFF. The CDR3, as DNA: TGTGCCAGTAGTCGATCAGGGGGCACTGAAGCTTTCTTT.

This clone was seen just once. CDR3 loop: CASSPLAGGRETQYF. CDR3 DNA sequence: TGTGCCAGCAGCCCCCTAGCGGGAGGGCGGGAGACCCAGTACTTC. The chain employs TRBV4-2 and TRBJ2-5, with 12 bases aligning to TRBD2. The CDR3 has 15 amino acids. V trimming: 4 bases; J trimming: 5 bases; junction bases outside the gene matches: 5. CDR1 and CDR2 from the germline V gene are LGHNA and YNFKEQ.

The chain uses TRBV5-1 and TRBJ1-3; the match to TRBD1 covers 8 bases. V trimming: 1 base; J trimming: 2 bases; junction bases outside the gene matches: 11. This CDR3 has 18 amino acids. Germline CDR1 and CDR2: SGHRS and YFSETQ. The CDR3 DNA follows: TGCGCCAGCAGCTTGTTAACAGGGGGAAGGAGCCCTGGAAACACCATATATTTT. Translation: CASSLLTGGRSPGNTIYF.

The CDR3 here is CASSNRTRRDEQFF. The CDR3 coding sequence is TGTGCCAGCAGTAACCGGACTAGACGGGATGAGCAGTTCTTC. The J gene is TRBJ2-1, the V gene TRBV11-3; 7 bases fit TRBD2. Germline V lookup: CDR1 SGHNT, CDR2 YENEEA. The CDR3 is made up of 14 amino acids. With 6 bases clipped from V and 8 bases from J, the junction kept 10 bases outside the gene matches.

The CDR3 sequence: CASSTGTSGTTGELFF. CDR3 DNA: TGTGCCAGCAGCACCGGGACTAGCGGGACCACCGGGGAGCTGTTTTTT. The chain employs TRBV5-4 and TRBJ2-2, with 13 bases matching TRBD2. V shed 4 bases, J shed 4 bases, and the junction held 4 bases outside the gene matches. This CDR3 has 16 residues. Germline values: CDR1 SGHNT, CDR2 YYREEE (reference sequence).

The genes are TRBV30 and TRBJ1-4; D might be TRBD1 (6 bases). Germline CDR1 GTSNPN, CDR2 SVGIG (reference sequence). V lost 7 bases to trimming and J lost 7 bases, with 10 bases between them. This CDR3 contains 11 residues. CDR3 residues: CALGGGEKLFF. CDR3 DNA sequence: TGTGCCTTAGGGGGGGGTGAAAAACTGTTTTTT.

The chain employs TRBV19 and TRBJ2-7; weak D call: TRBD1 (5 bases). Germline V CDR1 and CDR2: LNHDA, SQIVND (reference sequence). The CDR3 has 14 residues. Between the trimmed V and J ends, which lost 6 bases and 4 bases, there was a span of 16 bases. CDR3 region: CASSDNRIRYEQYF. DNA for the CDR3: TGTGCCAGTAGCGACAACAGGATTCGATACGAGCAGTACTTC.

This clone was recorded once. The chain has TRBV6-4 and TRBJ2-2; 7 bases are a match to TRBD1. The V segment lost 4 bases and the J segment 4 bases; nucleotides outside the gene matches: 3. Looked up from germline, CDR1 is MRHNA and CDR2 is SNTAGT. The CDR3 length is 14 residues. The CDR3 region is CASSATGVTGELFF. The CDR3 DNA reads TGTGCCAGCAGTGCCACAGGGGTCACCGGGGAGCTGTTTTTT.

The chain couples TRBV18 to TRBJ2-7, with a tentative D call TRBD2 (5 bases). Germline values: CDR1 KGHSH, CDR2 LQKENI. The CDR3 spans 15 residues. V lost 0 bases to trimming and J lost 2 bases, with 11 bases between them. CDR3 loop: CASSPPGERAYEQYF. For the CDR3, the DNA is TGTGCCAGCTCACCACCAGGTGAGAGGGCCTACGAGCAGTACTTC.

This chain links TRBV5-1 with TRBJ2-1; 8 bases map to TRBD1. This CDR3 contains 16 residues. CDR1 and CDR2 from the germline V gene are SGHRS and YFSETQ. With V trimmed by 3 bases and J by 3 bases, 8 bases remained unmatched. CDR3 coding DNA: TGCGCCAGCAGCTGGCAGGGGGCAGGACTCTACAATGAGCAGTTCTTC. Protein: CASSWQGAGLYNEQFF.

The J gene is TRBJ1-5, the V gene TRBV5-1; D gene uncertain. V gave up 4 bases and J gave up 2 bases, with 13 bases separating them. This CDR3 contains 15 residues. Germline values: CDR1 SGHRS, CDR2 YFSETQ. CDR3 region: CASSPGRDGNQPQHF. CDR3 nucleotides: TGCGCCAGCAGCCCCGGGCGGGATGGCAATCAGCCCCAGCATTTT.

J is TRBJ2-3 and V is TRBV7-3; D gene ambiguous. Germline V gene data show CDR1 as SGHTA and CDR2 as FQGTGA. The CDR3 is 13 amino acids. V shed 3 bases and J shed 1 base, with 5 bases lying between them. CDR3 sequence (DNA): TGTGCCAGCAGCTTGATAGGCACAGATACGCAGTATTTT. Translating gives CASSLIGTDTQYF.

The genes are TRBV9 and TRBJ2-7; a possible D gene is TRBD2 (6 bases). Germline CDR1 SGDLS, CDR2 YYNGEE. Trimming took off 10 bases at V and 0 bases at J, with 17 bases between the two ends. The CDR3 totals 14 residues. CDR3 in amino acids: CASSRGAVSYEQYF. The CDR3 DNA reads TGTGCCTCCAGCCGCGGGGCAGTCTCCTACGAGCAGTACTTC. Using reference TRBV9 and TRBJ2-7 for the parts outside the CDR3, the full variable domain is DSGVTQTPKHLITATGQRVTLRCSPRSGDLSVYWYQQSLDQGLQFLIQYYNGEERAKGNILERFSAQQFPDLHSELNLSSLELGDSALYFCASSRGAVSYEQYFGPGTRLTVT.

The chain couples TRBV7-3 to TRBJ2-1; 9 bases are a match to TRBD2. CDR3 length: 15 residues. Germline assignment: CDR1 SGHTA and CDR2 FQGTGA. The trim removed 4 bases at V and 6 bases at J, leaving 7 bases unmatched. CDR3 sequence reads: CASSSRLAGINEQFF. The CDR3 DNA sequence: TGTGCCAGCAGCTCCCGTCTAGCGGGAATCAATGAGCAGTTCTTC. The variable domain in full, with the rest retrieved from reference TRBV7-3 and TRBJ2-1, is GAGVSQTPSNKVTEKGKYVELRCDPISGHTALYWYRQSLGQGPEFLIYFQGTGAADDSGLPNDRFFAVRPEGSVSTLKIQRTERGDSAVYLCASSSRLAGINEQFFGPGTRLTVL.

This chain connects TRBV18 to TRBJ2-3; perhaps TRBD1 as D (5 bases). V lost 0 bases to trimming and J lost 3 bases, with 10 bases between them. Germline loops: CDR1 KGHSH, CDR2 LQKENI. This CDR3 is built from 15 residues. CDR3 bases: TGTGCCAGCTCACCACCGAACAGGTTGACAGATACGCAGTATTTT. It is translated as CASSPPNRLTDTQYF.

V and J are TRBV18 and TRBJ2-7; 7 nucleotides agree with TRBD1. Trimming at V came to 6 bases and at J to 6 bases, leaving 5 bases not matched to a gene. This CDR3 is 12 amino acids long. Germline V gene lookup returns CDR1 KGHSH and CDR2 LQKENI. CDR3: CASSPTGSEQYF. In nucleotides, the CDR3 is TGTGCCAGCTCCCCGACAGGGAGCGAGCAGTACTTC.